The 26 T cell receptor beta chains below all came from one sample that was sequenced in a study of blood T cell repertoires in COVID-19. Sequenced by immunoSEQ multiplex PCR; TCRdb stores in-frame clones only, minus some. The sample yields 150,000 to 200,000 clones, 80% seen once. What was sequenced was PBMCs or T cells enriched from blood (not recorded which). All receptors derive from a man aged 35 to 55 who had recovered from COVID-19.

This clone has only a few counts. V is TRBV7-3 and J is TRBJ1-1; no firm D call. The germline V and J ends were trimmed by 5 bases and 6 bases, with 19 bases remaining between them. CDR1 and CDR2 from the germline V gene are SGHTA and FQGTGA. CDR3 size: 15 residues. CDR3 nucleotides: TGTGCCAGCAGCCTTACACATGGCCGTCGGGCTGAAGCTTTCTTT. It yields the protein CASSLTHGRRAEAFF.

V gene TRBV10-2 combines with J gene TRBJ1-5; D possibly corresponds to TRBD1 (5 bases). The V and J ends lost 8 bases and 3 bases respectively, with 17 bases between them. There are 15 residues in the CDR3. Germline-derived CDR1 and CDR2 are WSHSY and SAAADI. The DNA for the CDR3 is TGCGCCAGCCGGATTGGGGGGTCGTCCAATCAGCCCCAGCATTTT. Translated: CASRIGGSSNQPQHF.

V usage is TRBV2 and J usage is TRBJ1-4, with a tentative D call TRBD1 (6 bases). V lost 4 bases to trimming and J lost 1 base, with 22 bases between them. This CDR3 has 19 amino acids. From germline, CDR1 is SNHLY and CDR2 FYNNEI. The CDR3 nucleotides are TGTGCCAGCAGTGTACCGGGACACATCGGTTTAGGAACTAATGAAAAACTGTTTTTT. Protein product: CASSVPGHIGLGTNEKLFF.

The CDR3 sequence: CASSRGTDGNTIYF. Written as DNA, the CDR3 is TGTGCCAGCAGCAGAGGGACTGATGGAAACACCATATATTTT. The V gene is TRBV3-1 (or the pseudogene TRBV3-2), the J gene TRBJ1-3, with D possibly being TRBD1 (5 bases). CDR3 size: 14 residues. V lost 5 bases, J lost 3 bases, and 11 bases lay in between. Germline-derived CDR1 and CDR2 are LGHDT and YNNKEL (reference sequence).

With respect to this clone: This specimen includes other DNA sequences encoding the same CDR3. The chain is built from TRBV12-3 or TRBV12-4 and TRBJ1-1, with D perhaps matching TRBD1 (5 bases). The CDR3 is made up of 13 amino acids. The V gene lost 4 bases and the J gene lost 2 bases, with 8 bases spanning the gap. CDR3 region: CASSSRGNTEAFF. The CDR3 nucleotides read TGTGCCAGCAGTTCTAGGGGAAACACTGAAGCTTTCTTT.

This clone has more than one count but fewer than ten. The chain is built from TRBV25-1 and TRBJ2-3; TRBD1 matches 7 bases. CDR1 is MGHDK, CDR2 SYGVNS, per germline. The CDR3 is 17 amino acids. J lost 3 bases, V lost 4 bases, and 13 bases had no gene match. The CDR3 DNA reads TGTGCCAGCAGTGGCCGAGCAGGGGGAACGTGGACAGATACGCAGTATTTT. Amino acids: CASSGRAGGTWTDTQYF.

This clone occurred a few times. The chain couples TRBV19 to TRBJ1-1, with TRBD1 identical over 7 bases. Looked up from germline, CDR1 is LNHDA and CDR2 is SQIVND (reference sequence). The CDR3 runs to 16 residues. V lost 7 bases and J lost 3; bases outside the gene matches: 14. The CDR3 nucleotides read TGTGCCAGTAAGGACAGGACCTACGATCGAGACACTGAAGCTTTCTTT. Translated: CASKDRTYDRDTEAFF.

The gene calls are TRBV7-6 and TRBJ2-5; D gene unclear. Germline V CDR1 and CDR2: SGHVS, FNYEAQ. The length of the CDR3 is 12 residues. Deletions cut 8 bases from V and 4 bases from J, with 11 bases between. CDR3 nucleotides: TGTGCCAGCCAAAGACCGGGAGAGACCCAGTACTTC. This gives the protein CASQRPGETQYF.

The rearrangement uses TRBV2 and TRBJ2-1; 12 nucleotides agree with TRBD1. The CDR3 loop spans 14 amino acids. V was pared by 5 bases and J by 12 bases, with 8 bases of the junction left unmatched. Germline loops: CDR1 SNHLY, CDR2 FYNNEI. CDR3 bases: TGTGCCAGCAGTTCCGGGACAGGGGGCTTTCGGCAGTTCTTC. Residues: CASSSGTGGFRQFF.

V and J are TRBV3-1 (or the pseudogene TRBV3-2) and TRBJ1-1; 7 nucleotides match TRBD1. Germline CDR1 and CDR2: LGHDT and YNNKEL (reference sequence). J lost 6 bases, V lost 9 bases, and 7 bases had no gene match. The CDR3 runs 12 residues. The CDR3 protein is CASGRTGAEAFF. For the CDR3, the DNA is TGTGCCAGTGGGAGAACAGGGGCTGAAGCTTTCTTT.

The J gene is TRBJ1-2, the V gene TRBV6-1, with D perhaps matching TRBD1 (6 bases). V was trimmed by 0 bases and J by 0 bases, leaving 8 bases between them. This CDR3 region has 15 residues. CDR1 is MNHNS and CDR2 is SASEGT in the germline V gene. For the CDR3, the DNA is TGTGCCAGCAGTGAAGCAGGGGGAGCTAACTATGGCTACACCTTC. Translated: CASSEAGGANYGYTF.

This chain connects TRBV3-1 (or the pseudogene TRBV3-2) to TRBJ1-2, with D perhaps TRBD1 (5 bases). Germline assignment: CDR1 LGHDT and CDR2 YNNKEL (reference sequence). This CDR3 comprises 14 residues. Trimming left V 6 bases short and J 6 bases short, with 17 bases between. The CDR3 sequence is CASSRTEGAHGYTF. The CDR3 region has the DNA TGTGCCAGCAGTAGGACCGAAGGGGCGCATGGCTACACCTTC.

V gene TRBV18 combines with J gene TRBJ1-5; 10 bases match TRBD1. From germline, CDR1 is KGHSH and CDR2 LQKENI. This CDR3 is 19 amino acids long. The V and J ends lost 4 bases and 0 bases, in that order; junction bases with no gene match: 12. This chain's CDR3 is CASSRRRDRGYTSNQPQHF. CDR3 sequence (DNA): TGTGCCAGCTCACGAAGGCGGGACAGGGGCTATACTAGCAATCAGCCCCAGCATTTT.

This chain links TRBV6-4 with TRBJ1-2; 7 bases fit TRBD1. Germline lookup yields CDR1 MRHNA and CDR2 SNTAGT. This CDR3 is built from 14 residues. The trim removed 5 bases at V and 4 bases at J, leaving 7 bases unmatched. The CDR3 is CASSPETGSYGYTF. The CDR3 nucleotides read TGTGCCAGCAGTCCTGAGACAGGGAGCTATGGCTACACCTTC.

This clone was observed a few times. This chain connects TRBV7-6 to TRBJ1-2, with 7 positions matching TRBD1. CDR3 size: 13 residues. Trimming took 5 bases from V and 7 from J; bases not matched to a gene: 7. In germline, CDR1 is SGHVS, CDR2 FNYEAQ. CDR3 region: CASSPTGAVGYTF. The CDR3 nucleotides are TGTGCCAGCAGCCCCACAGGGGCGGTTGGCTACACCTTC.

J is TRBJ2-1 and V is TRBV9; maybe TRBD1 (6 bases). This CDR3 region has 14 residues. Germline V gene sequence: CDR1 SGDLS, CDR2 YYNGEE. Trimming cost V 4 bases and J 1 base, with 9 bases left between them. CDR3 coding DNA: TGTGCCAGCAGCCCCGGACAGTCCTACAATGAGCAGTTCTTC. Translating gives CASSPGQSYNEQFF. Looking up the rest from reference TRBV9 and TRBJ2-1 gives the full variable domain: DSGVTQTPKHLITATGQRVTLRCSPRSGDLSVYWYQQSLDQGLQFLIQYYNGEERAKGNILERFSAQQFPDLHSELNLSSLELGDSALYFCASSPGQSYNEQFFGPGTRLTVL.

This chain links TRBV6-4 with TRBJ1-4; perhaps TRBD1 as D (6 bases). This CDR3 has 17 residues. V was shortened by 0 bases and J by 6 bases, with 17 bases between the two germline ends. CDR1 MRHNA and CDR2 SNTAGT come from the germline V gene. The CDR3 region is CASSDSKVDRTYEKLFF. The CDR3 region has the DNA TGTGCCAGCAGTGACTCGAAGGTCGACAGGACTTATGAAAAACTGTTTTTT.

The chain recombines TRBV30 with TRBJ2-7, with D possibly TRBD2 on 8 matching bases. The V and J ends lost 0 bases and 2 bases respectively, with 20 bases between them. The CDR3 has 17 residues. Per germline, CDR1 GTSNPN and CDR2 SVGIG (reference sequence). The CDR3 is CAWSVPQGTRFAYEQYF. For the CDR3, the DNA is TGTGCCTGGAGTGTACCACAGGGGACTAGGTTCGCCTACGAGCAGTACTTC.

This chain connects TRBV9 to TRBJ1-2; D may be TRBD1 (6 bases). The CDR3 has 13 residues. With 0 bases removed from V and 7 bases from J, the gap between germline ends came to 10 bases. The germline V gene has CDR1 SGDLS and CDR2 YYNGEE. The CDR3 region is CASSVDRVGGYTF. CDR3 nucleotide sequence: TGTGCCAGCAGCGTAGACAGGGTCGGTGGCTACACCTTC.

This clone was picked up a small number of times. The CDR3 sequence: CASSETEQPQHF. In nucleotides, the CDR3 is TGTGCCAGCAGCGAGACAGAACAGCCCCAGCATTTT. The chain couples TRBV7-9 to TRBJ1-5; a weak D match, TRBD1 (5 bases). The CDR3 runs to 12 residues. Per germline, CDR1 SEHNR and CDR2 FQNEAQ (reference sequence). V was shortened by 5 bases and J by 7 bases, with 9 bases between the two germline ends.

The chain links TRBV5-1 to TRBJ2-5; TRBD2 agrees at 7 bases. Losses at the gene ends were 2 bases for V and 2 bases for J; bases not matched to a gene: 12. This CDR3 has 17 amino acids. Germline CDR1 SGHRS, CDR2 YFSETQ. The CDR3 coding sequence is TGCGCCAGCAGCTTCCTCGACGGAGCGGGGAATCAAGAGACCCAGTACTTC. Its translation is CASSFLDGAGNQETQYF.

The chain employs TRBV14 and TRBJ2-3, with 7 bases identical to TRBD2. The CDR3 sequence is 14 residues long. CDR1 is SGHDN and CDR2 is FVKESK in the germline V gene. V was pared by 5 bases and J by 6 bases, with 8 bases of the junction left unmatched. The DNA of the CDR3 is TGTGCCAGCAGCTTCCGGGACTACTTGGATACGCAGTATTTT. It is translated as CASSFRDYLDTQYF. The full variable domain, completed using reference TRBV14 and TRBJ2-3, is EAGVTQFPSHSVIEKGQTVTLRCDPISGHDNLYWYRRVMGKEIKFLLHFVKESKQDESGMPNNRFLAERTGGTYSTLKVQPAELEDSGVYFCASSFRDYLDTQYFGPGTRLTVL.

The V gene is TRBV5-5, the J gene TRBJ2-6; D remains ambiguous. Germline-derived CDR1 and CDR2 are SGHKS and YYEKEE (reference sequence). The CDR3 contains 17 residues. Trimming removed 5 bases from V and 0 bases from J, with 15 bases in between. The CDR3 DNA follows: TGTGCCAGCAGTTCCGGGTTCTCGAGCTCTGGGGCCAACGTCCTGACTTTC. This sequence encodes CASSSGFSSSGANVLTF.

In its sample, this clone was seen a few times. CDR3 DNA: TGTGCCAGCACCCTGGACAGGGCGGGGGGCTACACCTTC. Translating it yields CASTLDRAGGYTF. V usage is TRBV5-8 and J usage is TRBJ1-2; 8 nucleotides match TRBD1. Germline V gene data show CDR1 as SGHTS and CDR2 as YDEGEE. The ends lost 6 bases at V and 8 bases at J; junction bases unmatched: 9. The CDR3 runs 13 residues.

The chain recombines TRBV18 with TRBJ2-4; a weak D match, TRBD1 (5 bases). Germline values: CDR1 KGHSH, CDR2 LQKENI. This CDR3 has 17 residues. V dropped 0 bases and J dropped 3 bases, with 15 bases sitting between them. The CDR3 loop is CASSPPGQGWVKNIQYF. The CDR3, as DNA: TGTGCCAGCTCACCACCGGGTCAGGGCTGGGTCAAAAACATTCAGTACTTC.

The chain employs TRBV6-5 and TRBJ2-1; 7 bases line up with TRBD2. Per the germline V gene, CDR1 is MNHEY and CDR2 is SVGAGI. CDR3 length equals 14 residues. After removal of 5 bases from V and 4 bases from J, the junction contained 5 bases not matched to a gene. Here the CDR3 reads CASSPGLGYNEQFF. The DNA for the CDR3 is TGTGCCAGCAGTCCCGGACTAGGGTACAATGAGCAGTTCTTC.